This T cell receptor (beta chain) was profiled in a study of shared clonotypes between healthy human individuals. Clones were read by immunoSEQ multiplex PCR, and TCRdb kept only the in-frame ones, dropping some. The repertoire consists of approximately 2,000,000 clones, with 90% to 95% occurring once and the leading ten covering about 1.6%. The germline V and J ends were trimmed by 1 base and 9 bases, with 13 bases remaining between them. Germline-derived CDR1 and CDR2 are PRHDT and FYEKMQ (reference sequence). This CDR3 spans 14 amino acids. Naive CD8 isolation took CD45RO-negative cells positively selected for CCR7 and excluded terminally differentiated effector memory CD45RA+ cells. The donors, healthy adults who were HIV-negative, had experienced no recent acute infections or vaccinations. Donors, without exception, were Caucasian adults residing in Nashville, Tennessee.

This sequence originates from a man aged 18 to 30 in good health. Some clones in this sample may be carry-over from other donors' samples. The genes are TRBV13 and TRBJ2-1, with a possible D match to TRBD2 (5 bases). The specimen was naive CD8+ T cells from PBMCs. The CDR3: CASSLAERESEQFF. As DNA, the CDR3 is TGTGCCAGCAGCTTAGCGGAGAGGGAAAGTGAGCAGTTCTTC.